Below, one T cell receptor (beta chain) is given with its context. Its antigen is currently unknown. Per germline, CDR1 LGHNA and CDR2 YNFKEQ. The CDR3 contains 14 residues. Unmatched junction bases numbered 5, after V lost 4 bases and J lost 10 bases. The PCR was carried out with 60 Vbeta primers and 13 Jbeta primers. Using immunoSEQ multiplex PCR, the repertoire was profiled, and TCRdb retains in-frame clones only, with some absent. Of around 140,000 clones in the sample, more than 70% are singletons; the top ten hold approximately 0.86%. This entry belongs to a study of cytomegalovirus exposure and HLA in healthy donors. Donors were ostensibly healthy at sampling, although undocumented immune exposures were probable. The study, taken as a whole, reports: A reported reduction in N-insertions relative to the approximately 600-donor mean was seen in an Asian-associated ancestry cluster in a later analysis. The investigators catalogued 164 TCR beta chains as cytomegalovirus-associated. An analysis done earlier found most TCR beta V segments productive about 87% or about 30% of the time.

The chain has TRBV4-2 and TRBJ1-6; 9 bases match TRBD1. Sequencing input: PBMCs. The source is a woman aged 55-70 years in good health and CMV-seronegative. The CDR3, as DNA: TGTGCCAGCAGCCGGGGACAGGGACAGTCACCCCTCCACTTT. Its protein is CASSRGQGQSPLHF.